This T cell receptor (beta chain) was identified in a study of cytomegalovirus exposure and HLA in healthy donors. Overall study results and limits: Association with HLA alleles at 0.05 false discovery rate was found for 15,000 to 20,000 TCR beta sequences in a later analysis.

PCR employed 60 Vbeta and 13 Jbeta primers. Measured with immunoSEQ multiplex PCR; TCRdb has only the in-frame clones, and not every one. This repertoire shows about 120,000 clones, 60% to 85% found once; its top ten account for roughly 3.1%. On this clone: Its antigen is unidentified.

Each donor was nominally healthy when sampled (though unrecorded immune exposures were likely). The sequenced material came from PBMCs. The sequence was collected from a woman in her 30s in good health and CMV-seropositive.

The CDR3 loop is CASSLRTGYNYGYTF. The CDR3 DNA is TGTGCCAGCAGCTTGCGTACGGGATATAACTATGGCTACACCTTC. This chain uses TRBV7-2 with TRBJ1-2; D ambiguous. V lost 3 bases and J lost 1, with 12 bases in between. The CDR3 extends over 15 amino acids. Germline loops: CDR1 SGHTA, CDR2 FQGNSA.